Listed here are 25 T cell receptor beta chains from one sample, sequenced in a study of T cell responses to AZD1222 COVID-19 vaccine. Method: immunoSEQ multiplex PCR; TCRdb's copy keeps in-frame clones and lacks some. The sample shows some 130,000 clones, 90% to 95% of them seen only once. Sequenced here: peripheral blood, sampled 28 days after the second AZD1222 dose. All receptors derive from an adult who received the AZD1222 COVID-19 vaccine.

The chain couples TRBV3-1 (or the pseudogene TRBV3-2) to TRBJ2-7, with 11 bases that match TRBD1. The CDR3 has 16 residues. Per germline, CDR1 LGHDT and CDR2 YNNKEL (reference sequence). V dropped 3 bases and J dropped 4; count of bases not matched to a gene: 8. CDR3 DNA sequence: TGTGCCAGCAGCCAGCAGGGGGACAGGGGGGGATACGAGCAGTACTTC. It yields the protein CASSQQGDRGGYEQYF.

The chain has TRBV12-3 or TRBV12-4 and TRBJ1-4; the D gene is possibly TRBD1 (6 bases). V lost 2 bases and J lost 11, with 12 bases in between. The CDR3 loop spans 13 amino acids. CDR3 DNA sequence: TGTGCCAGCAGTTTACAACAGGGAGGGAAACTGTTTTTT. It specifies CASSLQQGGKLFF.

The chain uses TRBV19 and TRBJ2-3; D is possibly TRBD1 (7 bases). V shed 6 bases and J shed 3 bases, with 16 bases lying between them. From germline, CDR1 is LNHDA and CDR2 SQIVND (reference sequence). The CDR3 is 15 amino acids. The DNA for the CDR3 is TGTGCCAGTAGGATGACAGGGAGGTCGACAGATACGCAGTATTTT. Translated: CASRMTGRSTDTQYF.

The chain has TRBV6-5 and TRBJ2-7; the D gene is possibly TRBD1 (5 bases). Germline CDR1 reads MNHEY; CDR2 reads SVGAGI. This CDR3 spans 15 amino acids. V lost 4 bases and J lost 2, with 15 bases in between. Written as DNA, the CDR3 is TGTGCCAGCAGTTCGAAGTGGACACCTACCTACGAGCAGTACTTC. Translating it yields CASSSKWTPTYEQYF.

The chain couples TRBV18 to TRBJ1-3; no reliable D call. V was shortened by 6 bases and J by 4 bases, with 16 bases between the two germline ends. This CDR3 has 15 amino acids. CDR1 and CDR2 from the germline V gene are KGHSH and LQKENI. CDR3 sequence (DNA): TGTGCCAGCTCCCGCGGACCGGGAGTGGGAAACACCATATATTTT. It yields the protein CASSRGPGVGNTIYF.

This rearrangement joins TRBV19 to TRBJ1-5; D is unresolved. The V end lost 4 bases, the J end lost 5 bases, and 12 bases lay between the germline ends. Germline V lookup: CDR1 LNHDA, CDR2 SQIVND (reference sequence). This CDR3 is 14 amino acids long. CDR3 DNA: TGTGCCAGTAGTACCCCCCGACGCGATCAGCCCCAGCATTTT. Translating gives CASSTPRRDQPQHF.

V is TRBV3-1 (or the pseudogene TRBV3-2) and J is TRBJ2-3; 10 bases fit TRBD2. V lost 0 bases and J lost 1; bases outside the gene matches: 10. This CDR3 has 19 amino acids. Germline assignment: CDR1 LGHDT and CDR2 YNNKEL (reference sequence). CDR3 sequence reads: CASSQDHPLGLAGTDTQYF. CDR3 nucleotide sequence: TGTGCCAGCAGCCAAGATCATCCTCTTGGACTAGCGGGCACAGATACGCAGTATTTT.

The chain is built from TRBV11-2 and TRBJ1-4; TRBD1 might be the D (6 bases). The CDR3 has 16 residues. Germline assignment: CDR1 SGHAT and CDR2 FQNNGV. Trimming removed 5 bases from V and 6 bases from J, with 19 bases in between. In nucleotides, the CDR3 is TGTGCCAGCAGCCCGACACAGGGAATGTCGGATGAAAAACTGTTTTTT. Translating gives CASSPTQGMSDEKLFF.

Comments on this clone: This sample also contains other DNA sequences that code for the same CDR3. The chain has TRBV7-9 and TRBJ1-2; no clear D. V lost 0 bases and J 2 bases, leaving 4 bases between the germline ends. The CDR3 extends over 13 amino acids. Germline CDR1 reads SEHNR; CDR2 reads FQNEAQ (reference sequence). The CDR3 loop is CASSLAQNYGYTF. CDR3 nucleotides: TGTGCCAGCAGCTTAGCCCAAAACTATGGCTACACCTTC.

In its sample, this clone was seen a few times. The J gene is TRBJ1-3, the V gene TRBV7-8; D is unclear. This CDR3 comprises 16 residues. Per germline, CDR1 SGHVS and CDR2 FQNEAQ. Trimming removed 5 bases at V and 1 base at J, with 15 bases between. CDR3 residues: CASSQNSKLSGNTIYF. The CDR3 DNA reads as TGTGCCAGCAGCCAAAACAGCAAATTATCTGGAAACACCATATATTTT.

J is TRBJ1-2 and V is TRBV5-1; 8 positions agree with TRBD1. Trimming took 6 bases from V and 10 from J; bases not matched to a gene: 14. The CDR3 has 14 amino acids. Germline CDR1 SGHRS, CDR2 YFSETQ. CDR3 sequence reads: CASTGLTGGYDYTF. The CDR3 nucleotides are TGCGCCAGCACCGGACTCACAGGGGGATACGACTACACCTTC.

This rearrangement joins TRBV19 to TRBJ2-2, with 9 bases fitting TRBD2. CDR1 is LNHDA and CDR2 is SQIVND in the germline V gene (reference sequence). J gave up 5 bases and V 1 base, and 5 bases lay outside the gene matches. This CDR3 contains 16 residues. The CDR3 DNA reads TGTGCCAGTAGTATAGGGAGCGGGGGGTATACCGGGGAGCTGTTTTTT. Residues: CASSIGSGGYTGELFF.

The chain combines TRBV11-2 with TRBJ1-3; no clear D. V gave up 4 bases and J gave up 7 bases, with 8 bases separating them. CDR3 length: 12 residues. Germline V gives CDR1 SGHAT, CDR2 FQNNGV. CDR3 sequence reads: CASSSGGNTIYF. For the CDR3, the DNA is TGTGCCAGCAGCTCGGGAGGGAACACCATATATTTT.

The CDR3 DNA follows: TGCAGTGCTAGTAGTCAGGTCTATGGCTACACCTTC. Its translation is CSASSQVYGYTF. This sequence joins TRBV20-1 and TRBJ1-2; D call uncertain. CDR1 is DFQATT, CDR2 SNEGSKA, per germline (reference sequence). The CDR3 covers 12 residues. Trimming took 3 bases from V and 4 from J, leaving 9 bases between them.

The V gene is TRBV2, the J gene TRBJ2-3; D gene unclear. Germline V lookup: CDR1 SNHLY, CDR2 FYNNEI. CDR3 length: 14 residues. V gave up 5 bases and J gave up 1 base, with 10 bases separating them. In DNA form, the CDR3 reads TGTGCCAGCAGTCGACGAATCGGCACAGATACGCAGTATTTT. It specifies CASSRRIGTDTQYF.

V gene TRBV7-9 combines with J gene TRBJ2-5; D possibly corresponds to TRBD1 (6 bases). The germline CDR1 and CDR2 sequences are SEHNR and FQNEAQ (reference sequence). Trimming pared 2 bases from V and 6 bases from J, leaving 16 bases between. The CDR3 sequence is 15 residues long. CDR3 region: CASSLPLGGVQTQYF. The CDR3 nucleotides read TGTGCCAGCAGCTTACCACTAGGGGGTGTACAGACCCAGTACTTC.

This clone was counted a few times. The chain combines TRBV5-6 with TRBJ2-7; D uncertain. Trimming took off 2 bases at V and 0 bases at J, with 6 bases between the two ends. Germline loops: CDR1 SGHDT, CDR2 YYEEEE. The CDR3 contains 13 residues. CDR3 in amino acids: CASSLISSYEQYF. In DNA, the CDR3 is TGTGCCAGCAGCTTAATAAGCTCCTACGAGCAGTACTTC.

The chain recombines TRBV12-3 or TRBV12-4 with TRBJ1-6; possibly TRBD1 for D (5 bases). Trimming shortened V by 6 bases and J by 10 bases, and 10 bases separated the two germline ends. This CDR3 is 12 amino acids long. The DNA for the CDR3 is TGTGCCAGCAGCCAAGGGGAGTCACCCCTCCACTTT. Its translation: CASSQGESPLHF.

The V call is TRBV6-1, the J call TRBJ2-7, with 7 bases aligning to TRBD1. V lost 2 bases and J lost 4; bases outside the gene matches: 5. CDR3 length: 14 residues. Germline CDR1 reads MNHNS; CDR2 reads SASEGT. The CDR3 region has the DNA TGTGCCAGCAGTGAAACAGGGGCATTTTACGAGCAGTACTTC. Its protein product is CASSETGAFYEQYF.

The CDR3 region is CASSYAMGDQPQHF. Written as DNA, the CDR3 is TGTGCCAGCAGCTATGCGATGGGGGATCAGCCCCAGCATTTT. The chain has TRBV6-5 and TRBJ1-5, with D possibly matching TRBD1 (5 bases). CDR3 size: 14 residues. CDR1 is MNHEY, CDR2 SVGAGI, per germline. Trimming removed 6 bases at V and 5 bases at J, with 14 bases between.

The chain carries TRBV9 and TRBJ2-3; TRBD2 matches 8 bases. V trimming: 1 base; J trimming: 0 bases; junction bases outside the gene matches: 10. The germline CDR1 and CDR2 sequences are SGDLS and YYNGEE. The CDR3 runs to 18 residues. This CDR3 is CASSVLGFGGGSTDTQYF. CDR3 nucleotide sequence: TGTGCCAGCAGCGTACTTGGTTTCGGCGGGGGGAGCACAGATACGCAGTATTTT.

This chain joins TRBV9 and TRBJ2-7, with D maybe TRBD1 (5 bases). Trimming removed 0 bases at V and 3 bases at J, with 10 bases between. Germline V gene sequence: CDR1 SGDLS, CDR2 YYNGEE. The CDR3 spans 14 residues. This chain's CDR3 is CASSVGGYGYEQYF. The CDR3 DNA sequence: TGTGCCAGCAGCGTAGGGGGCTATGGCTACGAGCAGTACTTC.

This clone showed up just once. The J gene is TRBJ2-7, the V gene TRBV6-1; TRBD1 matches 9 bases. CDR3 length equals 17 residues. Germline CDR1 MNHNS, CDR2 SASEGT. The J segment lost 2 bases and the V segment lost 3 bases, leaving 11 bases of the junction unmatched. The CDR3 sequence: CASSDFPGTGRPYEQYF. CDR3 in DNA: TGTGCCAGCAGTGACTTTCCCGGGACAGGGCGACCCTACGAGCAGTACTTC.

This chain joins TRBV2 and TRBJ1-5; D unresolved. V was shortened by 0 bases and J by 4 bases, with 1 base between the two germline ends. The CDR3 is made up of 12 amino acids. Germline-derived CDR1 and CDR2 are SNHLY and FYNNEI. The CDR3 DNA reads TGTGCCAGCAGTGAAGCGAATCAGCCCCAGCATTTT. It codes for CASSEANQPQHF.

This chain links TRBV30 with TRBJ1-1; 8 nucleotides agree with TRBD1. The trim removed 4 bases at V and 7 bases at J, leaving 8 bases unmatched. Germline-derived CDR1 and CDR2 are GTSNPN and SVGIG (reference sequence). The CDR3 loop spans 13 amino acids. Here the CDR3 reads CAWKQGAVGEAFF. The CDR3, as DNA: TGTGCCTGGAAGCAGGGGGCAGTTGGTGAAGCTTTCTTT.